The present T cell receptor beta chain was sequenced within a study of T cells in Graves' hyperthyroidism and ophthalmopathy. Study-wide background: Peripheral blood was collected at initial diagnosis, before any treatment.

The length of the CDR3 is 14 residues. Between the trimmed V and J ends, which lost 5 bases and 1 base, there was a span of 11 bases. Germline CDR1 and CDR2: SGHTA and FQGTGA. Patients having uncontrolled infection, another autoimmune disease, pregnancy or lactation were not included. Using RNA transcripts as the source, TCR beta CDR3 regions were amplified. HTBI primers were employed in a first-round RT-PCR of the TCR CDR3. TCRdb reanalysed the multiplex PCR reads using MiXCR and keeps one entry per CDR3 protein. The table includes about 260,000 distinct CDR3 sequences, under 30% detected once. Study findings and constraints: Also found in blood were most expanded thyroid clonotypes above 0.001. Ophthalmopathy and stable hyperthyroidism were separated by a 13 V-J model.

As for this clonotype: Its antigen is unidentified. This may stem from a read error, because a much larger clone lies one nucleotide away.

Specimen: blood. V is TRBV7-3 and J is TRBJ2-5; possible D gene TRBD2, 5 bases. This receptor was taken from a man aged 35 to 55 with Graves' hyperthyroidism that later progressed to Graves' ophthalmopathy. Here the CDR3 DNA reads TGTGCCAGCAGCCAGTCGAGGGTCCAAGAGACCCAGTACTTC. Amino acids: CASSQSRVQETQYF.